Below are 31 T cell receptor beta chains sequenced from a single sample in a study of blood T cell repertoires in COVID-19. Measured with immunoSEQ multiplex PCR; TCRdb has only the in-frame clones, and not every one. The sample has 240,000 or so clones; 86% are singletons. The material sequenced was PBMCs or T cells enriched from blood (not recorded which). The origin of the receptors is a woman between 50 and 59 years old who had recovered from COVID-19.

The chain is built from TRBV7-9 and TRBJ1-1, with 11 bases matching TRBD1. J gave up 3 bases and V 5 bases, and 8 bases lay outside the gene matches. Germline lookup yields CDR1 SEHNR and CDR2 FQNEAQ (reference sequence). This CDR3 region has 16 residues. The CDR3 DNA follows: TGTGCCAGCAGCCCTAGGACAGGGGGCGAGTACACTGAAGCTTTCTTT. Translation gives CASSPRTGGEYTEAFF.

The rearrangement links TRBV4-3 to TRBJ1-6; TRBD1 might be the D (5 bases). Germline loops: CDR1 LGHNA, CDR2 YSLEER. Trimming left V 0 bases short and J 7 bases short, with 13 bases between. This CDR3 spans 16 amino acids. The CDR3 loop reads CASSQDPQGINSPLHF. In nucleotides, the CDR3 is TGCGCCAGCAGCCAAGATCCGCAGGGTATCAATTCACCCCTCCACTTT.

V and J are TRBV7-9 and TRBJ2-7, with 9 nucleotides matching TRBD2. Germline V gives CDR1 SEHNR, CDR2 FQNEAQ (reference sequence). Trimming cost V 2 bases and J 2 bases; bases outside gene matches: 4. The CDR3 is 15 residues long. The DNA for the CDR3 is TGTGCCAGCAGCTTACCCACTAGCGGGCCCTACGAGCAGTACTTC. Protein sequence: CASSLPTSGPYEQYF.

V usage is TRBV10-1 and J usage is TRBJ1-6; D gene ambiguous. With 2 bases removed from V and 10 bases from J, the gap between germline ends came to 12 bases. This CDR3 comprises 14 residues. Germline loops: CDR1 WNHNN, CDR2 SYGVQD (reference sequence). The CDR3 nucleotides are TGCGCCAGCAGTGAGCACCCCACCGGGTCACCCCTCCACTTT. Its protein product is CASSEHPTGSPLHF.

This clone was seen a single time. CDR3 nucleotides: TGTGCCAGCAGTCGTCCCCAGGGCGTCGACGAGCAGTACTTC. Its protein is CASSRPQGVDEQYF. The gene calls are TRBV6-5 and TRBJ2-7; tentative D call: TRBD1 (5 bases). V was shortened by 5 bases and J by 5 bases, with 16 bases between the two germline ends. CDR1 and CDR2 from the germline V gene are MNHEY and SVGAGI. The CDR3 loop spans 14 amino acids.

This chain joins TRBV6-2 or TRBV6-3 and TRBJ2-1; perhaps TRBD2 as D (6 bases). This CDR3 has 14 residues. Germline-derived CDR1 and CDR2 are MNHEY and SVGEGT. Trimming took off 1 base at V and 4 bases at J, with 8 bases between the two ends. CDR3 nucleotide sequence: TGTGCCAGCAGTTACTACGGGGGTTACAATGAGCAGTTCTTC. Translated, it gives CASSYYGGYNEQFF.

In this sample, this clone turned up once. V gene TRBV5-1 combines with J gene TRBJ1-3; perhaps TRBD1 as D (6 bases). V shed 4 bases and J shed 1 base, with 24 bases lying between them. Germline V gene sequence: CDR1 SGHRS, CDR2 YFSETQ. The CDR3 is made up of 19 amino acids. CDR3 amino acids: CASSQFSTGFFDSGNTIYF. DNA of the CDR3: TGCGCCAGCAGCCAGTTTTCTACAGGGTTTTTTGATTCTGGAAACACCATATATTTT.

This chain links TRBV3-1 (or the pseudogene TRBV3-2) with TRBJ2-6; 8 bases are a match to TRBD1. The germline gives CDR1 LGHDT, CDR2 YNNKEL (reference sequence). With 5 bases clipped from V and 1 base from J, the junction kept 7 bases outside the gene matches. The CDR3 spans 17 residues. The CDR3 sequence is CASSGQGASSGANVLTF. In DNA form, the CDR3 reads TGTGCCAGCAGCGGGCAGGGGGCTTCTTCTGGGGCCAACGTCCTGACTTTC.

The chain joins TRBV11-2 to TRBJ2-1, with D perhaps matching TRBD1 (5 bases). Germline lookup yields CDR1 SGHAT and CDR2 FQNNGV. Trimming left V 0 bases short and J 3 bases short, with 15 bases between. This CDR3 has 17 residues. In nucleotides, the CDR3 is TGTGCCAGCAGCTTAGATTTGTTTATAGGGGACTACAATGAGCAGTTCTTC. Translation: CASSLDLFIGDYNEQFF.

This clone was picked up a small number of times. Other DNA sequences of this sample code for an identical CDR3. The chain is built from TRBV7-3 and TRBJ2-1, with D uncertain. This CDR3 comprises 13 residues. V was clipped by 1 base and J by 10 bases, with 11 bases between them. The germline V gene encodes CDR1 SGHTA and CDR2 FQGTGA. The DNA for the CDR3 is TGTGCCAGCAGCTTAAGCGGCCGAAGCGAGCAGTTCTTC. Translated: CASSLSGRSEQFF. Together with reference TRBV7-3 and TRBJ2-1, the CDR3 gives the full variable domain: GAGVSQTPSNKVTEKGKYVELRCDPISGHTALYWYRQSLGQGPEFLIYFQGTGAADDSGLPNDRFFAVRPEGSVSTLKIQRTERGDSAVYLCASSLSGRSEQFFGPGTRLTVL.

The genes are TRBV4-1 and TRBJ2-2, with TRBD2 matching over 7 bases. CDR1 and CDR2 (germline): MGHRA, YSYEKL. The CDR3 is 17 amino acids. V was clipped by 0 bases and J by 5 bases; unmatched bases: 9. CDR3 coding DNA: TGCGCCAGCAGCCAAGATAGAAGCGGGATACGAACCGGGGAGCTGTTTTTT. Translated, it gives CASSQDRSGIRTGELFF.

This chain links TRBV7-3 with TRBJ2-3; D call uncertain. Germline loops: CDR1 SGHTA, CDR2 FQGTGA. V lost 2 bases and J lost 3, with 9 bases in between. This CDR3 is built from 14 residues. The CDR3 DNA is TGTGCCAGCAGCTTATACGCAGAAACAGATACGCAGTATTTT. It specifies CASSLYAETDTQYF.

V usage is TRBV2 and J usage is TRBJ1-4; a possible D gene is TRBD1 (5 bases). CDR1 and CDR2 (germline): SNHLY, FYNNEI. The CDR3 has 16 residues. Deletions cut 3 bases from V and 5 bases from J, with 16 bases between. CDR3 nucleotide sequence: TGTGCCAGCAGTGAGGGTGGCGGACACACAAATGAAAAACTGTTTTTT. Residues: CASSEGGGHTNEKLFF.

The chain recombines TRBV6-5 with TRBJ1-5; D unresolved. V gave up 4 bases and J gave up 0 bases, with 10 bases separating them. The CDR3 is 15 amino acids. Looked up from germline, CDR1 is MNHEY and CDR2 is SVGAGI. The CDR3 coding sequence is TGTGCCAGCAGTTTGGCAGTTAATAGCAATCAGCCCCAGCATTTT. Translation: CASSLAVNSNQPQHF.

This rearrangement joins TRBV19 to TRBJ1-2; 8 bases fit TRBD1. This CDR3 region has 13 residues. Germline V CDR1 and CDR2: LNHDA, SQIVND (reference sequence). V shed 7 bases, J shed 4 bases, and the junction held 5 bases outside the gene matches. This chain's CDR3 is CASMAGGFYGYTF. In DNA, the CDR3 is TGTGCCAGTATGGCAGGGGGCTTCTATGGCTACACCTTC.

This chain joins TRBV5-4 and TRBJ1-1; tentatively, D is TRBD1 (6 bases). Per germline, CDR1 SGHNT and CDR2 YYREEE (reference sequence). V was pared by 3 bases and J by 5 bases, with 8 bases between. This CDR3 has 12 residues. CDR3 region: CASSSQGTEAFF. The CDR3 nucleotides are TGTGCCAGCAGCTCCCAGGGGACTGAAGCTTTCTTT.

The J gene is TRBJ2-3, the V gene TRBV30, with 9 bases lining up with TRBD2. CDR3 length: 15 amino acids. V gave up 4 bases and J gave up 3 bases; unmatched junction bases: 8. Germline V gives CDR1 GTSNPN, CDR2 SVGIG (reference sequence). CDR3 region: CAWILASGKTDTQYF. The CDR3 DNA sequence: TGTGCCTGGATCCTCGCTAGCGGGAAAACAGATACGCAGTATTTT.

The chain carries TRBV28 and TRBJ1-2, with D uncertain. The CDR3 is 12 amino acids. Germline V gene data show CDR1 as MDHEN and CDR2 as SYDVKM. The CDR3 protein is CVLYGANYGYTF. The CDR3 DNA sequence: TGTGTCCTCTACGGAGCTAACTATGGCTACACCTTC.

This clone appeared a few times. The chain has TRBV7-2 and TRBJ2-7; D is perhaps TRBD2 (6 bases). From germline, CDR1 is SGHTA and CDR2 FQGNSA. The CDR3 has 16 residues. Trimming left V 5 bases short and J 2 bases short, with 19 bases between. CDR3 coding DNA: TGTGCCAGCAGCCTCCAGAGCGCGGGACCCACCTACGAGCAGTACTTC. It codes for CASSLQSAGPTYEQYF.

The J gene is TRBJ1-6, the V gene TRBV6-5; D remains ambiguous. V was pared by 2 bases and J by 0 bases, with 5 bases between. Germline V gene lookup returns CDR1 MNHEY and CDR2 SVGAGI. The CDR3 is 15 amino acids. The DNA of the CDR3 is TGTGCCAGCAGTTACCGGAGCTCCTATAATTCACCCCTCCACTTT. This codes for CASSYRSSYNSPLHF.

This sequence joins TRBV4-3 and TRBJ1-1; D not resolved. V was pared by 2 bases and J by 4 bases, with 8 bases between. Germline loops: CDR1 LGHNA, CDR2 YSLEER. This CDR3 contains 13 residues. The CDR3 loop is CASSQTIGTEAFF. Written as DNA, the CDR3 is TGCGCCAGCAGCCAAACAATTGGCACTGAAGCTTTCTTT.

This clone has only a few counts. The chain combines TRBV7-2 with TRBJ2-1, with 10 bases identical to TRBD2. There are 14 residues in the CDR3. The trim removed 4 bases at V and 8 bases at J, leaving 5 bases unmatched. Germline CDR1 reads SGHTA; CDR2 reads FQGNSA. CDR3 in DNA: TGTGCCAGCAGCTCCTACCTAGCGGGAGATGAGCAGTTCTTC. This encodes CASSSYLAGDEQFF.

The chain combines TRBV13 with TRBJ2-1; D unclear. V lost 5 bases and J 7 bases, leaving 18 bases between the germline ends. In germline, CDR1 is PRHDT, CDR2 FYEKMQ (reference sequence). The CDR3 contains 15 residues. The CDR3 region has the DNA TGTGCCAGCAGCGCCCCCGGTGGAGTGTGGAATGAGCAGTTCTTC. Protein product: CASSAPGGVWNEQFF. The entire variable domain, with the rest obtained from reference TRBV13 and TRBJ2-1, is as follows: AAGVIQSPRHLIKEKRETATLKCYPIPRHDTVYWYQQGPGQDPQFLISFYEKMQSDKGSIPDRFSAQQFSDYHSELNMSSLELGDSALYFCASSAPGGVWNEQFFGPGTRLTVL.

The rearrangement uses TRBV10-3 and TRBJ1-2; tentative D call: TRBD1 (6 bases). This CDR3 has 14 amino acids. The V and J ends lost 2 bases and 8 bases respectively, with 15 bases between them. Per germline, CDR1 ENHRY and CDR2 SYGVKD. CDR3 loop: CAISERQGREGYTF. CDR3 nucleotides: TGTGCCATCAGTGAGCGGCAGGGGCGAGAAGGCTACACCTTC.

The V gene is TRBV25-1, the J gene TRBJ1-1; D call uncertain. The V end lost 4 bases, the J end lost 7 bases, and 7 bases lay between the germline ends. The CDR3 covers 11 residues. From germline, CDR1 is MGHDK and CDR2 SYGVNS. The CDR3 DNA sequence: TGTGCCAGCAGTGGAGGGATTGAAGCTTTCTTT. Its protein is CASSGGIEAFF.

This clone was observed a few times. The rearrangement links TRBV4-3 to TRBJ2-1; 13 nucleotides agree with TRBD2. The junction had 4 bases not matched to a gene; V was cut back by 1 base and J by 7 bases. CDR3 length: 16 residues. CDR1 LGHNA and CDR2 YSLEER come from the germline V gene. This CDR3 reads CASSQGLAGGRNEQFF. Written as DNA, the CDR3 is TGCGCCAGCAGCCAAGGACTAGCGGGAGGAAGGAATGAGCAGTTCTTC.

The rearrangement uses TRBV4-3 and TRBJ2-1; the match to TRBD2 covers 8 bases. Germline CDR1 LGHNA, CDR2 YSLEER. Trimming cost V 1 base and J 2 bases; bases outside gene matches: 4. There are 16 residues in the CDR3. CDR3 bases: TGCGCCAGCAGCCAAGCAGGCGGGGGGCCCTACAATGAGCAGTTCTTC. Its translation is CASSQAGGGPYNEQFF.

CDR3 DNA: TGTGCCAGCTCACCAAAAGACAGTAATCAGCCCCAGCATTTT. It codes for CASSPKDSNQPQHF. The chain has TRBV18 and TRBJ1-5; a possible D gene is TRBD1 (5 bases). The CDR3 covers 14 residues. V shed 2 bases and J shed 4 bases, with 9 bases lying between them. The germline V gene has CDR1 KGHSH and CDR2 LQKENI.

This clone has just one count. The gene calls are TRBV4-2 and TRBJ2-2, with D perhaps matching TRBD1 (5 bases). Trimming took 2 bases from V and 1 from J, leaving 8 bases between them. Germline V gives CDR1 LGHNA, CDR2 YNFKEQ. The length of the CDR3 is 15 residues. The CDR3 nucleotides are TGTGCCAGCAGCCAACTCACAGGGAACACCGGGGAGCTGTTTTTT. Amino acid sequence: CASSQLTGNTGELFF.

V is TRBV7-2 and J is TRBJ2-5, with a tentative D call TRBD1 (6 bases). The CDR3 covers 14 residues. The V end was cut by 5 bases, the J end by 2 bases, with 12 bases between. CDR1 is SGHTA, CDR2 FQGNSA, per germline. The CDR3 protein is CASSVQGSQETQYF. CDR3 coding DNA: TGTGCCAGCAGCGTACAGGGTTCTCAAGAGACCCAGTACTTC.

V is TRBV5-1 and J is TRBJ1-2, with 10 bases fitting TRBD1. Unmatched junction bases numbered 13, after V lost 4 bases and J lost 4 bases. The CDR3 is made up of 17 amino acids. Germline V CDR1 and CDR2: SGHRS, YFSETQ. This chain's CDR3 is CASSEGTGAQGGYGYTF. The CDR3 DNA follows: TGCGCCAGCAGCGAAGGGACAGGGGCCCAAGGTGGCTATGGCTACACCTTC.